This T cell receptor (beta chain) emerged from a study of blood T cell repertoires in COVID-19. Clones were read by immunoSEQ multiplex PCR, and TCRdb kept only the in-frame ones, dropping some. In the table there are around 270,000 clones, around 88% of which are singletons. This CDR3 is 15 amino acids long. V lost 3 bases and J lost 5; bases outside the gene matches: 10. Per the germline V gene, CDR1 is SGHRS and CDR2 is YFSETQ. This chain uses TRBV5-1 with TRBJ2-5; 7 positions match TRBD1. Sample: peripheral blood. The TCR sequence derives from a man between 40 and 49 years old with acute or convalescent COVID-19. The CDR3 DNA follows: TGCGCCAGCAGCTCCCTGACAGGGCTGGGGGAGACCCAGTACTTC. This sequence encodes CASSSLTGLGETQYF. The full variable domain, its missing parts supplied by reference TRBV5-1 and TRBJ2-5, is KAGVTQTPRYLIKTRGQQVTLSCSPISGHRSVSWYQQTPGQGLQFLFEYFSETQRNKGNFPGRFSGRQFSNSRSEMNVSTLELGDSALYLCASSSLTGLGETQYFGPGTRLLVL.